This TCR beta chain emerged from a study of T cell responses to AZD1222 COVID-19 vaccine. Doses given second, at about 4 or about 12 weeks, were pooled. CDR3 length: 13 amino acids. V lost 0 bases and J lost 1, with 3 bases in between. Germline CDR1 reads SGHAT; CDR2 reads FQNNGV. Only in-frame clones appear in the TCRdb table, and some are missing; sequencing was by immunoSEQ multiplex PCR. The sample yields 140,000 to 150,000 clones, around 90% seen once. Comments on this clone: The antigen is not known.

Study conclusions and caveats: Compared with day 0, the breadth and depth of the Spike-specific TCR repertoire rose significantly after two doses of AZD1222. The study identified only a handful of AZD1222 recipients as seropositive at baseline. Among vaccine-associated CD4 TCRs, coverage spanned spike, with dominance at 160-218 and 743-854.

The receptor's source is an adult who received the AZD1222 COVID-19 vaccine. The sample in question was peripheral blood, obtained 28 days after the second AZD1222 dose. The chain is built from TRBV11-2 and TRBJ1-1; D remains unclear. The CDR3 sequence is CASSLDPNTEAFF. CDR3 nucleotide sequence: TGTGCCAGCAGCTTAGACCCGAACACTGAAGCTTTCTTT.